Shown below are 23 T cell receptor beta chains from a single sample sequenced in a study of T cell responses to AZD1222 COVID-19 vaccine. TCRdb's copy holds only in-frame clones and misses some; the assay was immunoSEQ multiplex PCR. This sample yields about 120,000 clones, of which roughly 90% are seen a single time; 7.5% to 9.5% belongs to the top ten. The source material was peripheral blood, sampled on day 0 of AZD1222 vaccination. The receptors stem from an adult in good health.

The chain combines TRBV23-1 with TRBJ2-1; no clear D. TRBV23-1 is annotated as an ORF whose role is uncertain. The CDR3 sequence is 17 residues long. The ends were cut back, 0 bases at V and 1 base at J, with 13 bases in the middle. CDR3 DNA sequence: TGCGCCAGCAGTCAATCGATGAGACCCCAGTCCTACAATGAGCAGTTCTTC. It encodes CASSQSMRPQSYNEQFF.

This clone was seen many times. This chain links TRBV21-1 with TRBJ2-7; the table's D gene call, TRBD1, was not cross checked with the DNA. TRBV21-1 is assigned pseudogene status. This CDR3 contains 15 residues. The CDR3 sequence is CASSKAGQGLREQYF. In DNA form, the CDR3 reads TGTGCCAGCAGCAAAGCGGGACAGGGGCTGAGGGAGCAGTACTTC.

V is TRBV3-1 (or the pseudogene TRBV3-2) and J is TRBJ2-6, with unresolved D. Germline V lookup: CDR1 LGHDT, CDR2 YNNKEL (reference sequence). V was trimmed by 4 bases and J by 3 bases, leaving 7 bases between them. This CDR3 comprises 14 residues. CDR3 loop: CASSREVGANVLTF. The CDR3 DNA follows: TGTGCCAGCAGCCGCGAGGTTGGGGCCAACGTCCTGACTTTC.

The chain couples TRBV6-6 to TRBJ2-7, with D possibly being TRBD1 (6 bases). From germline, CDR1 is MNHNY and CDR2 SVGAGI (reference sequence). V dropped 6 bases and J dropped 3 bases, with 15 bases sitting between them. The CDR3 runs 14 residues. CDR3: CASSVTGLGYEQYF. CDR3 DNA sequence: TGTGCCAGCAGCGTCACAGGGTTGGGCTACGAGCAGTACTTC.

This clone was detected only a few times. This chain joins TRBV6-5 and TRBJ1-2; D may be TRBD1 (5 bases). The CDR3 has 14 amino acids. In germline, CDR1 is MNHEY, CDR2 SVGAGI. Trimming shortened V by 2 bases and J by 5 bases, and 12 bases separated the two germline ends. In DNA form, the CDR3 reads TGTGCCAGCAGTTACGGTGAGACAGCTTATGGCTACACCTTC. The encoded protein is CASSYGETAYGYTF.

The sample holds a few counts of this clone. The J gene is TRBJ1-2, the V gene TRBV7-2, with TRBD1 identical over 11 bases. V gave up 5 bases and J gave up 7 bases; unmatched junction bases: 12. The CDR3 has 16 amino acids. Germline V CDR1 and CDR2: SGHTA, FQGNSA. CDR3 sequence: CASSRDRGGTRSGYTF. The CDR3 DNA reads TGTGCCAGCAGCCGGGACAGGGGGGGCACGCGGAGTGGCTACACCTTC.

The chain is built from TRBV6-6 and TRBJ1-5; 7 bases line up with TRBD1. CDR3 length: 15 residues. With V trimmed by 5 bases and J by 7 bases, 11 bases remained unmatched. The germline CDR1 and CDR2 sequences are MNHNY and SVGAGI (reference sequence). The CDR3 region has the DNA TGTGCCAGCAGTACGGGACAGCCGTTCGGACAGCCCCAGCATTTT. It codes for CASSTGQPFGQPQHF.

The chain links TRBV7-8 to TRBJ1-2, with 9 positions matching TRBD1. Germline CDR1 and CDR2: SGHVS and FQNEAQ. Trimming took 0 bases from V and 8 from J; bases not matched to a gene: 10. The CDR3 runs to 16 residues. This CDR3 is CASSLATGGIVGGYTF. CDR3 nucleotide sequence: TGTGCCAGCAGCTTAGCGACAGGGGGAATAGTAGGCGGCTACACCTTC.

The CDR3 loop is CASSSPEGGYEQYF. The CDR3 DNA sequence: TGCGCCAGCAGCTCCCCGGAAGGTGGGTACGAGCAGTACTTC. This chain joins TRBV5-1 and TRBJ2-7; D is undetermined. The CDR3 runs 14 residues. Germline values: CDR1 SGHRS, CDR2 YFSETQ. The germline V and J ends were trimmed by 3 bases and 4 bases, with 14 bases remaining between them.

This clone was picked up a small number of times. The chain uses TRBV3-1 (or the pseudogene TRBV3-2) and TRBJ2-3; TRBD2 aligns across 7 bases. The V and J ends lost 0 bases and 0 bases, in that order; junction bases with no gene match: 3. The germline V gene has CDR1 LGHDT and CDR2 YNNKEL (reference sequence). The CDR3 contains 16 residues. The CDR3, as DNA: TGTGCCAGCAGCCAAGAGACTAGCCTTAGCACAGATACGCAGTATTTT. Translated: CASSQETSLSTDTQYF.

V usage is TRBV12-5 and J usage is TRBJ1-1, with a possible D match to TRBD1 (5 bases). Trimming removed 5 bases from V and 3 bases from J, with 16 bases in between. There are 15 residues in the CDR3. Germline V lookup: CDR1 LGHNT, CDR2 FRNRAP. The CDR3 here is CASGRTSGGDTEAFF. The CDR3, as DNA: TGTGCTAGTGGTCGGACGTCGGGAGGGGACACTGAAGCTTTCTTT.

The chain couples TRBV27 to TRBJ1-2; D is perhaps TRBD1 (6 bases). The V end was cut by 5 bases, the J end by 7 bases, with 11 bases between. CDR1 is MNHEY and CDR2 is SMNVEV in the germline V gene (reference sequence). The CDR3 extends over 12 amino acids. CDR3 sequence reads: CASSTGMRGYTF. The CDR3 DNA sequence: TGTGCCAGCAGTACAGGGATGCGTGGCTACACCTTC.

V gene TRBV19 combines with J gene TRBJ1-3; D is unclear. Trimming removed 3 bases from V and 0 bases from J, with 12 bases in between. The CDR3 totals 16 residues. From germline, CDR1 is LNHDA and CDR2 SQIVND (reference sequence). The CDR3 sequence is CASSILRQSSGNTIYF. The CDR3, as DNA: TGTGCCAGTAGTATTTTGAGGCAAAGCTCTGGAAACACCATATATTTT.

Turning to this clone: The identical CDR3 is also encoded by other nucleotide sequences in the sample. The chain recombines TRBV7-9 with TRBJ2-5; D may match TRBD1 or TRBD2 (6 bases each). Between the trimmed V and J ends, which lost 0 bases and 4 bases, there was a span of 12 bases. The germline gives CDR1 SEHNR, CDR2 FQNEAQ (reference sequence). This CDR3 is 15 amino acids long. The CDR3, as DNA: TGTGCCAGCAGCTTAGCGCTAGGGGGGCGAGAGACCCAGTACTTC. Translating gives CASSLALGGRETQYF.

The chain employs TRBV29-1 and TRBJ2-5; TRBD2 might be the D (6 bases). The V end was cut by 5 bases, the J end by 5 bases, with 12 bases between. Germline CDR1 is SQVTM and CDR2 is ANQGSEA. The CDR3 length is 12 residues. Here the CDR3 DNA reads TGCAGCGTTAGACTAGTGGGTGAGACCCAGTACTTC. It codes for CSVRLVGETQYF.

The V call is TRBV7-2, the J call TRBJ2-1; no firm D call. This CDR3 comprises 15 residues. Germline V gene lookup returns CDR1 SGHTA and CDR2 FQGNSA. V lost 3 bases to trimming and J lost 0 bases, with 9 bases between them. The CDR3 loop is CASSFDPSSYNEQFF. CDR3 coding DNA: TGTGCCAGCAGCTTCGACCCAAGCTCCTACAATGAGCAGTTCTTC.

By its share, this clone is medium-sized. This sample includes further DNA sequences coding for the same CDR3. This rearrangement joins TRBV7-6 to TRBJ2-7; D assignment may be TRBD1 or TRBD2 (5 bases each). The CDR3 is 13 residues long. The V end was cut by 4 bases, the J end by 3 bases, with 10 bases between. Germline values: CDR1 SGHVS, CDR2 FNYEAQ. CDR3 DNA: TGTGCCAGCAGCTCGGGACCGAACTACGAGCAGTACTTC. It is translated as CASSSGPNYEQYF. Together with reference TRBV7-6 and TRBJ2-7, the CDR3 gives the full variable domain: GAGVSQSPRYKVTKRGQDVALRCDPISGHVSLYWYRQALGQGPEFLTYFNYEAQQDKSGLPNDRFSAERPEGSISTLTIQRTEQRDSAMYRCASSSGPNYEQYFGPGTRLTVT.

The rearrangement joins TRBV7-2 to TRBJ1-5; tentatively, D is TRBD1 (6 bases). Germline values: CDR1 SGHTA, CDR2 FQGNSA. Trimming stripped 1 base from V and 4 bases from J, with 17 bases between. The CDR3 is 17 residues long. This CDR3 reads CASSLVGRGAVNQPQHF. The CDR3 nucleotides read TGTGCCAGCAGCTTAGTTGGGCGGGGGGCTGTAAATCAGCCCCAGCATTTT.

This clone has at least ten counts. The J gene is TRBJ1-3, the V gene TRBV9; D is unclear. The ends were cut back, 0 bases at V and 0 bases at J, with 10 bases in the middle. CDR1 and CDR2 from the germline V gene are SGDLS and YYNGEE. The CDR3 sequence is 16 residues long. CDR3 residues: CASSVDPNYSGNTIYF. DNA of the CDR3: TGTGCCAGCAGCGTAGACCCCAACTACTCTGGAAACACCATATATTTT.

The gene calls are TRBV28 and TRBJ1-6; the D is unclear. This CDR3 has 14 residues. Germline V gives CDR1 MDHEN, CDR2 SYDVKM. Trimming left V 1 base short and J 5 bases short, with 6 bases between. The CDR3 region has the DNA TGTGCCAGCAGTTTATTTCTGAATAATTCACCCCTCCACTTT. Amino acid sequence: CASSLFLNNSPLHF.

The CDR3 sequence: CASSTPYSNQPQHF. CDR3 coding DNA: TGTGCCAGTTCGACGCCTTATAGCAATCAGCCCCAGCATTTT. The V and J genes are TRBV2 and TRBJ1-5; D gene uncertain. Germline V gene sequence: CDR1 SNHLY, CDR2 FYNNEI. The CDR3 has 14 residues. Trimming shortened V by 9 bases and J by 0 bases, and 12 bases separated the two germline ends.

This clone was detected once. The chain joins TRBV28 to TRBJ2-2; D remains ambiguous. The CDR3 totals 12 residues. Germline V gene data show CDR1 as MDHEN and CDR2 as SYDVKM. The V gene lost 8 bases and the J gene lost 4 bases, with 8 bases spanning the gap. The CDR3 spells CASYVTTGELFF. Written as DNA, the CDR3 is TGTGCCAGCTACGTGACCACCGGGGAGCTGTTTTTT.

The rearrangement uses TRBV6-1 and TRBJ2-1; no reliable D call. CDR3 length: 12 residues. The V end was cut by 3 bases, the J end by 4 bases, with 4 bases between. The V gene's germline CDR1 is MNHNS and CDR2 SASEGT. CDR3 bases: TGTGCCAGCAGTGATAATTACAATGAGCAGTTCTTC. Translating it yields CASSDNYNEQFF.